The clone carrying this TCR beta chain occurred a few times. Its antigen is not identified. This sample was taken from a study of T cell repertoires in cytomegalovirus infection. With 5 bases clipped from V and 7 bases from J, the junction kept 12 bases outside the gene matches. This CDR3 is 16 amino acids long. Germline V CDR1 and CDR2: SGHTA, FQGNSA. TCRdb ran MiXCR on the reads and lists one entry per CDR3 protein. The sample records about 130,000 distinct CDR3 sequences, about 24% being singletons. V usage is TRBV7-2 and J usage is TRBJ2-1; 9 bases match TRBD2. The TCR sequence derives from a human donor in good health (CMV status not recorded). Some clones in this sample may be carry-over from other donors' samples. The sample taken for sequencing was PBMCs, sequenced either directly or after in vitro stimulation (not recorded which). CDR3 DNA sequence: TGTGCCAGCAGCCGAGGGGGTAGCGGGAGTCGGAATGAGCAGTTCTTC. Residues: CASSRGGSGSRNEQFF.